The next 9 T cell receptor beta chains were all read from a single sample in a study of OX40 agonist ivuxolimab in advanced cancers. Sequenced by immunoSEQ multiplex PCR; TCRdb stores in-frame clones only, minus some. This table holds some 64,000 clones, approximately 84% found once. The sequenced sample was CD4+ or CD8+ T cells sorted from blood, obtained in a trial of the OX40 agonist ivuxolimab. The source of these receptors is an adult with an advanced solid tumor such as melanoma, head and neck, liver or kidney cancer.

The chain carries TRBV30 and TRBJ1-1; D uncertain. V lost 0 bases to trimming and J lost 4 bases, with 9 bases between them. The CDR3 runs to 13 residues. Germline CDR1 GTSNPN, CDR2 SVGIG (reference sequence). Written as DNA, the CDR3 is TGTGCCTGGAGTGTATCGGCCAGCACTGAAGCTTTCTTT. Protein sequence: CAWSVSASTEAFF.

This chain links TRBV15 with TRBJ1-4, with 7 bases fitting TRBD1. The CDR3 spans 15 residues. The V and J ends lost 2 bases and 8 bases, in that order; junction bases with no gene match: 8. Per germline, CDR1 LNHNV and CDR2 YYDKDF (reference sequence). The CDR3 DNA follows: TGTGCCACCAGCAGAACTGACAGGGTAGGGGAAAAACTGTTTTTT. Translation: CATSRTDRVGEKLFF.

The gene calls are TRBV7-3 and TRBJ2-5, with D perhaps matching TRBD2 (6 bases). There are 13 residues in the CDR3. Germline V gives CDR1 SGHTA, CDR2 FQGTGA. Trimming cost V 2 bases and J 4 bases, with 8 bases left between them. The CDR3 sequence is CASSLVSGETQYF. In DNA, the CDR3 is TGTGCCAGCAGCTTAGTTAGCGGAGAGACCCAGTACTTC. The full variable domain, completed using reference TRBV7-3 and TRBJ2-5, is GAGVSQTPSNKVTEKGKYVELRCDPISGHTALYWYRQSLGQGPEFLIYFQGTGAADDSGLPNDRFFAVRPEGSVSTLKIQRTERGDSAVYLCASSLVSGETQYFGPGTRLLVL.

The rearrangement joins TRBV6-5 to TRBJ2-7; a weak D match, TRBD1 (6 bases). This CDR3 is built from 15 residues. The germline V gene has CDR1 MNHEY and CDR2 SVGAGI. Trimming cost V 4 bases and J 6 bases, with 19 bases left between them. The CDR3 bases are TGTGCCAGCAGTTTACTCGACAGGTACAATATCGAGCAGTACTTC. This gives the protein CASSLLDRYNIEQYF.

The chain recombines TRBV5-1 with TRBJ1-4; D perhaps matches TRBD1 (5 bases). Trimming took off 5 bases at V and 4 bases at J, with 9 bases between the two ends. CDR3 length: 13 residues. Germline CDR1 is SGHRS and CDR2 is YFSETQ. The CDR3 region is CASSRDYNEKLFF. CDR3 nucleotides: TGCGCCAGCAGTCGGGACTATAATGAAAAACTGTTTTTT. The variable domain in full, with the rest retrieved from reference TRBV5-1 and TRBJ1-4, is KAGVTQTPRYLIKTRGQQVTLSCSPISGHRSVSWYQQTPGQGLQFLFEYFSETQRNKGNFPGRFSGRQFSNSRSEMNVSTLELGDSALYLCASSRDYNEKLFFGSGTQLSVL.

The rearrangement uses TRBV5-6 and TRBJ1-5; no reliable D call. CDR1 and CDR2 from the germline V gene are SGHDT and YYEEEE. V dropped 0 bases and J dropped 0 bases, with 7 bases sitting between them. CDR3 length: 15 amino acids. The CDR3 DNA reads as TGTGCCAGCAGCTTGGAGGGTTATAGCAATCAGCCCCAGCATTTT. It codes for CASSLEGYSNQPQHF.

Only one count was recorded for this clone. The chain has TRBV5-3 and TRBJ1-3; TRBD1 is a possible D gene (5 bases). Being an ORF, TRBV5-3 has a function that is uncertain. The CDR3 totals 17 residues. V was cut by 5 bases and J by 0 bases, with 18 bases left in between. CDR3 DNA sequence: TGTGCCAGAAGGTATGCGACTGGGACCGCCTCTGGAAACACCATATATTTT. Protein product: CARRYATGTASGNTIYF.

In nucleotides, the CDR3 is TGTGCCACCAGCGAGGAATGGGGGACTGGAAACACCATATATTTT. This gives the protein CATSEEWGTGNTIYF. This sequence joins TRBV15 and TRBJ1-3; possibly TRBD1 for D (5 bases). This CDR3 spans 15 amino acids. Germline loops: CDR1 LNHNV, CDR2 YYDKDF (reference sequence). Trimming pared 5 bases from V and 2 bases from J, leaving 13 bases between.

V and J are TRBV6-6 and TRBJ1-1; possibly TRBD1 for D (5 bases). Deletions cut 6 bases from V and 8 bases from J, with 13 bases between. CDR1 MNHNY and CDR2 SVGAGI come from the germline V gene (reference sequence). The CDR3 contains 12 residues. In DNA form, the CDR3 reads TGTGCCAGCAGATTCGACAGTCCCGAAGCTTTCTTT. Translating it yields CASRFDSPEAFF.